What follows are 3 T cell receptor beta chains derived from one specimen sequenced in a study of early T cells in non-severe SARS-CoV-2 infection. TCRdb fed the 5' RACE reads into MiXCR, producing one record per CDR3 protein. The sample gives 70,000 or so distinct CDR3 sequences, about 9.4% of which show up once; approximately 8% is in the top ten. The source was whole blood, collected at baseline. These receptors all come from an adult who was a healthcare worker with PCR-confirmed SARS-CoV-2 infection or an uninfected control (not recorded which).

The gene calls are TRBV12-3 or TRBV12-4 and TRBJ2-2; TRBD1 aligns across 10 bases. The V and J ends lost 7 bases and 7 bases, in that order; junction bases with no gene match: 9. The CDR3 sequence is 15 residues long. CDR3 coding DNA: TGTGCCAGCAAGTCGACAGGGGGCGCGGGCGGGGAGCTGTTTTTT. This sequence encodes CASKSTGGAGGELFF.

The sample holds many counts of this clonotype. The V and J genes are TRBV5-1 and TRBJ2-3; D tentatively fits TRBD1 or TRBD2 (5 bases each). CDR1 and CDR2 from the germline V gene are SGHRS and YFSETQ. The CDR3 totals 13 residues. Trimming took 5 bases from V and 11 from J, leaving 18 bases between them. The CDR3 protein is CASSLLDEGMQYF. In DNA, the CDR3 is TGCGCCAGCAGTCTACTTGATGAGGGGATGCAGTATTTT.

This clonotype came up many times. This chain links TRBV12-3 or TRBV12-4 with TRBJ1-5; D is unresolved. The CDR3 contains 13 residues. The V and J ends lost 7 bases and 0 bases respectively, with 7 bases between them. The CDR3 reads CASTLNSNQPQHF. CDR3 nucleotides: TGTGCCAGCACCCTCAATAGCAATCAGCCCCAGCATTTT.